This TCR beta chain was obtained from a study of OX40 agonist ivuxolimab in advanced cancers. Study overall: An anti-OX40 (CD134) antibody with agonistic activity, ivuxolimab, was administered to patients. Prior anti-PD-1, anti-PD-L1 or anti-CTLA-4 therapy did not bar entry, and about 38% had some. A partial response was reached by three patients: one with hepatocellular carcinoma and two with cutaneous melanoma. Findings and caveats of the study: Dose levels from 0.1 to 3.0 mg/kg saw CD4+ and CD8+ blood T cells expand clonally by week 6.

Data came from immunoSEQ multiplex PCR; TCRdb stores just in-frame clones and leaves some out. The repertoire holds fewer than 65,000 clones, with more than 75% as singletons. With respect to this clone: Its target is not known.

The sample consisted of CD4+ or CD8+ T cells sorted from blood, taken in a trial of the OX40 agonist ivuxolimab. The clonotype comes from an adult with an advanced solid tumor such as melanoma, head and neck, liver or kidney cancer.

The CDR3 coding sequence is TGCAGCGCCGCGGACACCGGGGAGCTGTTTTTT. It yields the protein CSAADTGELFF. The chain recombines TRBV29-1 with TRBJ2-2, with no clear D. The V and J ends lost 7 bases and 3 bases respectively, with 6 bases between them. Germline CDR1 is SQVTM and CDR2 is ANQGSEA. The CDR3 contains 11 residues.